Following are 22 T cell receptor beta chains from one sample sequenced in a study of cytomegalovirus exposure and HLA in healthy donors. Amplification used 60 Vbeta primers and 13 Jbeta primers. Data came from immunoSEQ multiplex PCR; TCRdb stores just in-frame clones and leaves some out. This table has fewer than 200,000 clones, over 75% appearing once. The sequencing input was PBMCs. All receptors derive from a human donor in good health.

The J gene is TRBJ2-4, the V gene TRBV7-2, with 12 bases lining up with TRBD2. With V trimmed by 5 bases and J by 7 bases, 6 bases remained unmatched. This CDR3 comprises 15 residues. Germline V gene sequence: CDR1 SGHTA, CDR2 FQGNSA. The CDR3 nucleotides are TGTGCCAGCAGCCCAGGACTAGCGGGGCCCAACATTCAGTACTTC. Translating it yields CASSPGLAGPNIQYF.

This chain joins TRBV7-9 and TRBJ2-3, with D possibly TRBD2 on 5 matching bases. Germline CDR1 reads SEHNR; CDR2 reads FQNEAQ (reference sequence). V lost 1 base and J lost 3, with 8 bases in between. The length of the CDR3 is 14 residues. CDR3 coding DNA: TGTGCCAGCAGCTTAGTAAGAGGGACAGATACGCAGTATTTT. Its protein product is CASSLVRGTDTQYF.

This clone was seen a single time. The V gene is TRBV5-8, the J gene TRBJ2-1; 7 nucleotides line up with TRBD1. Trimming at V came to 2 bases and at J to 2 bases, leaving 7 bases not matched to a gene. CDR1 is SGHTS, CDR2 YDEGEE, per germline. The CDR3 is 16 amino acids. CDR3 DNA: TGTGCCAGCAGCTTTTTACAGGGGACAACCTACAATGAGCAGTTCTTC. Protein product: CASSFLQGTTYNEQFF.

The chain is built from TRBV6-5 and TRBJ1-2, with TRBD1 as a possible D gene (6 bases). Trimming removed 1 base from V and 4 bases from J, with 13 bases in between. Germline V gene sequence: CDR1 MNHEY, CDR2 SVGAGI. The CDR3 has 15 amino acids. This CDR3 reads CASSYLAVRGYGYTF. CDR3 bases: TGTGCCAGCAGTTACTTGGCAGTCAGGGGCTATGGCTACACCTTC.

The chain has TRBV29-1 and TRBJ2-5, with 10 bases matching TRBD2. Looked up from germline, CDR1 is SQVTM and CDR2 is ANQGSEA. The CDR3 contains 15 residues. V lost 0 bases to trimming and J lost 4 bases; unmatched junction nucleotides: 5. CDR3 bases: TGCAGCGTTGAAGAACGGGCTAGCGGGGGAGAGACCCAGTACTTC. Its protein is CSVEERASGGETQYF.

This chain joins TRBV7-2 and TRBJ2-7, with TRBD2 matching 14 bases. J gave up 0 bases and V 4 bases, and 5 bases lay outside the gene matches. The CDR3 length is 17 residues. Germline CDR1 and CDR2: SGHTA and FQGNSA. CDR3 residues: CASSWTSGGPNSYEQYF. DNA for the CDR3: TGTGCCAGCAGCTGGACTAGCGGGGGGCCAAACTCCTACGAGCAGTACTTC. Using reference TRBV7-2 and TRBJ2-7 for the parts outside the CDR3, the full variable domain is GAGVSQSPSNKVTEKGKDVELRCDPISGHTALYWYRQSLGQGLEFLIYFQGNSAPDKSGLPSDRFSAERTGGSVSTLTIQRTQQEDSAVYLCASSWTSGGPNSYEQYFGPGTRLTVT.

The sample holds a few counts of this clone. The V call is TRBV11-3, the J call TRBJ1-5; TRBD1 agrees at 12 bases. The CDR3 is 18 amino acids. With 5 bases clipped from V and 4 bases from J, the junction kept 12 bases outside the gene matches. Germline V lookup: CDR1 SGHNT, CDR2 YENEEA. For the CDR3, the DNA is TGTGCCAGCAGCCAACCGGGGGCGGGACAGGGGGCGAATCAGCCCCAGCATTTT. Its translation: CASSQPGAGQGANQPQHF.

V and J are TRBV6-5 and TRBJ2-7; 9 bases are a match to TRBD1. Germline CDR1 reads MNHEY; CDR2 reads SVGAGI. V was pared by 6 bases and J by 2 bases, with 8 bases of the junction left unmatched. The CDR3 sequence is 15 residues long. The CDR3 DNA sequence: TGTGCCAGCAGAGATCAGACAGGGGGAACCTACGAGCAGTACTTC. It yields the protein CASRDQTGGTYEQYF.

The chain has TRBV7-8 and TRBJ2-5; 7 nucleotides line up with TRBD2. The CDR3 length is 13 residues. V gave up 5 bases and J gave up 6 bases; unmatched junction bases: 6. Germline CDR1 reads SGHVS; CDR2 reads FQNEAQ. CDR3 sequence: CASSELARKTQYF. In DNA form, the CDR3 reads TGTGCCAGCAGCGAACTAGCGAGAAAGACCCAGTACTTC. The variable domain in full, completed from reference TRBV7-8 and TRBJ2-5, reads GAGVSQSPRYKVAKRGQDVALRCDPISGHVSLFWYQQALGQGPEFLTYFQNEAQLDKSGLPSDRFFAERPEGSVSTLKIQRTQQEDSAVYLCASSELARKTQYFGPGTRLLVL.

The chain employs TRBV6-1 and TRBJ1-4; D unresolved. This CDR3 is 16 amino acids long. Germline V gene lookup returns CDR1 MNHNS and CDR2 SASEGT. V was cut by 4 bases and J by 5 bases, with 17 bases left in between. CDR3 amino acids: CASSGSGRGRNEKLFF. The CDR3 bases are TGTGCCAGCAGTGGATCGGGGAGAGGCAGGAATGAAAAACTGTTTTTT.

This sequence joins TRBV7-9 and TRBJ2-7, with 9 bases matching TRBD2. This CDR3 is built from 15 residues. V was clipped by 4 bases and J by 0 bases; unmatched bases: 4. Germline V gene data show CDR1 as SEHNR and CDR2 as FQNEAQ (reference sequence). For the CDR3, the DNA is TGTGCCAGCAGCTCTAGCGGGGAGAGCTCCTACGAGCAGTACTTC. Encoded protein: CASSSSGESSYEQYF.

Written as DNA, the CDR3 is TGTGCCAGCGGATTAGGACTAGCGGGTAGCACAGATACGCAGTATTTT. Translation: CASGLGLAGSTDTQYF. The rearrangement joins TRBV9 to TRBJ2-3; 11 bases map to TRBD2. The trim removed 7 bases at V and 0 bases at J, leaving 7 bases unmatched. CDR3 length: 16 amino acids. CDR1 and CDR2 (germline): SGDLS, YYNGEE.

V gene TRBV7-2 combines with J gene TRBJ2-7; 12 nucleotides agree with TRBD2. The trim removed 1 base at V and 3 bases at J, leaving 1 base unmatched. The length of the CDR3 is 15 residues. In germline, CDR1 is SGHTA, CDR2 FQGNSA. CDR3 DNA: TGTGCCAGCAGCTTAGGACTAGCGGGGGTCTACGAGCAGTACTTC. Protein sequence: CASSLGLAGVYEQYF.

The V call is TRBV4-3, the J call TRBJ2-1, with D possibly TRBD1 on 6 matching bases. Trimming removed 1 base from V and 7 bases from J, with 14 bases in between. The CDR3 covers 15 residues. Germline V gene data show CDR1 as LGHNA and CDR2 as YSLEER. The CDR3 sequence is CASSQVETGRNEQFF. DNA for the CDR3: TGCGCCAGCAGCCAAGTAGAAACAGGGAGAAATGAGCAGTTCTTC.

J is TRBJ2-7 and V is TRBV27, with D hard to call. Germline V gene sequence: CDR1 MNHEY, CDR2 SMNVEV (reference sequence). V was trimmed by 3 bases and J by 5 bases, leaving 5 bases between them. This CDR3 spans 11 amino acids. CDR3 coding DNA: TGTGCCAGCAGTTTTAACAACGAGCAGTACTTC. Amino acid sequence: CASSFNNEQYF.

The chain employs TRBV10-1 and TRBJ1-1; D might be TRBD1 (6 bases). This CDR3 region has 14 residues. The V end lost 5 bases, the J end lost 4 bases, and 14 bases lay between the germline ends. Germline V gives CDR1 WNHNN, CDR2 SYGVQD (reference sequence). The chain's CDR3 is CASSKGGGSTEAFF. DNA for the CDR3: TGCGCCAGCAGTAAGGGAGGGGGGAGCACTGAAGCTTTCTTT.

CDR3 in amino acids: CAISASQGTMNYGYTF. In DNA form, the CDR3 reads TGTGCCATCAGCGCCTCGCAGGGAACTATGAACTATGGCTACACCTTC. The V gene is TRBV10-3, the J gene TRBJ1-2, with a possible D match to TRBD1 (5 bases). The CDR3 loop spans 16 amino acids. V lost 6 bases, J lost 2 bases, and 19 bases lay in between. The germline CDR1 and CDR2 sequences are ENHRY and SYGVKD.

V gene TRBV6-1 combines with J gene TRBJ1-3; 8 nucleotides agree with TRBD1. V lost 4 bases and J lost 8; bases outside the gene matches: 10. There are 15 residues in the CDR3. Germline CDR1 MNHNS, CDR2 SASEGT. The CDR3 region is CASSGLGQAIDTIYF. CDR3 DNA sequence: TGTGCCAGCAGTGGCCTGGGACAGGCCATAGACACCATATATTTT.

This chain joins TRBV5-4 and TRBJ1-1; D gene uncertain. This CDR3 has 13 residues. Germline values: CDR1 SGHNT, CDR2 YYREEE (reference sequence). The V gene lost 4 bases and the J gene lost 1 base, with 8 bases spanning the gap. The CDR3 protein is CASSRGSNTEAFF. As DNA, the CDR3 is TGTGCCAGCAGCCGAGGGTCGAACACTGAAGCTTTCTTT.

The chain links TRBV11-3 to TRBJ2-5; tentatively, D is TRBD2 (6 bases). V was cut by 5 bases and J by 8 bases, with 15 bases left in between. This CDR3 is built from 13 residues. Per germline, CDR1 SGHNT and CDR2 YENEEA. The CDR3 bases are TGTGCCAGCAGCCTCGGGTGGGGGGATACCCAGTACTTC. It specifies CASSLGWGDTQYF.

This rearrangement joins TRBV6-5 to TRBJ2-7; D is unclear. Trimming removed 5 bases from V and 0 bases from J, with 11 bases in between. Germline loops: CDR1 MNHEY, CDR2 SVGAGI. This CDR3 is 14 amino acids long. This CDR3 reads CASSPRVYSYEQYF. The CDR3 bases are TGTGCCAGCAGTCCCCGGGTCTACTCCTACGAGCAGTACTTC.

The chain couples TRBV7-6 to TRBJ1-1; D not certain. Trimming took off 6 bases at V and 1 base at J, with 12 bases between the two ends. This CDR3 is 14 amino acids long. Germline V lookup: CDR1 SGHVS, CDR2 FNYEAQ. CDR3 amino acids: CASSLTPRNTEAFF. The CDR3 DNA follows: TGTGCCAGCAGTTTAACCCCCAGGAACACTGAAGCTTTCTTT. Based on the CDR3 plus reference TRBV7-6 and TRBJ1-1, the full variable domain is GAGVSQSPRYKVTKRGQDVALRCDPISGHVSLYWYRQALGQGPEFLTYFNYEAQQDKSGLPNDRFSAERPEGSISTLTIQRTEQRDSAMYRCASSLTPRNTEAFFGQGTRLTVV.